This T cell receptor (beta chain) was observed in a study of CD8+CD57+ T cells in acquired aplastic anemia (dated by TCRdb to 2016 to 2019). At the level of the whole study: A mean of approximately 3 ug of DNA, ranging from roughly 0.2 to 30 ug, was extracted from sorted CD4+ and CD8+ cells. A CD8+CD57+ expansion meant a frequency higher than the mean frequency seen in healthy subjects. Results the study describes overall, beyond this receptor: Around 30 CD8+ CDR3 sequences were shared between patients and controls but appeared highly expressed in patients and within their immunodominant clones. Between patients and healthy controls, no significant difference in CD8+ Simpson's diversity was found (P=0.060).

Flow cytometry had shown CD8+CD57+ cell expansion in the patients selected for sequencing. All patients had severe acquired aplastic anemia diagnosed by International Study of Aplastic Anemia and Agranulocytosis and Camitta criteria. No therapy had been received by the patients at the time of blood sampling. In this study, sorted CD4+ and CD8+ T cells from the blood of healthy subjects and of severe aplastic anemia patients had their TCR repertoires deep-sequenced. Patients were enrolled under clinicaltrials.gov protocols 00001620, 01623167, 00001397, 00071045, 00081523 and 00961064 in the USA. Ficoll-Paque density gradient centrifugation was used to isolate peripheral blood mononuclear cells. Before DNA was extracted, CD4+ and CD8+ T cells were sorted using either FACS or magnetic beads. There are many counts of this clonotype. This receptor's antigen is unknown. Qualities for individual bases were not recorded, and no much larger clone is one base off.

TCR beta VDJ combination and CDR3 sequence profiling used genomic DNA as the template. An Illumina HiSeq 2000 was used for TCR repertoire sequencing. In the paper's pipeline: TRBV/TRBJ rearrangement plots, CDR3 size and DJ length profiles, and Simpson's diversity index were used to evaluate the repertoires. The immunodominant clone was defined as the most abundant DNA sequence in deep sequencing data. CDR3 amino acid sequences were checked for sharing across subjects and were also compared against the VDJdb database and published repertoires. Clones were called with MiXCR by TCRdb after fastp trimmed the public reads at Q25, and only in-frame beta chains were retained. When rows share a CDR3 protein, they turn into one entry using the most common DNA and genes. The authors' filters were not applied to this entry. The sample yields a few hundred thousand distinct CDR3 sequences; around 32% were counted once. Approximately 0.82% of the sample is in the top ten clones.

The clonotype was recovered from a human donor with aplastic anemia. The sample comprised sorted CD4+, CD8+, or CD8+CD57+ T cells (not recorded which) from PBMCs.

The sequence in DNA is TGTGCCACCGAAGGACAGGGCGGGGATCAGCCCCAGCATTTT. This encodes CATEGQGGDQPQHF. The chain uses TRBV2 and TRBJ1-5, with 8 central nucleotides matching TRBD1. The germline V gene sets CDR1 to SNHLY and CDR2 to FYNNEI. V is trimmed back by 10 bases and J by 5 bases, and the junction contains 10 bases that no gene match accounts for. From cysteine to phenylalanine, the CDR3 is 14 amino acids long. Only the CDR3 part of the read is kept: 42 bases, read in frame from the first base.